Presented here are 17 T cell receptor beta chains from one specimen sequenced in a study of cytomegalovirus exposure and HLA in healthy donors. 13 Jbeta primers and 60 Vbeta primers were used for the PCR. Sequenced by immunoSEQ multiplex PCR; TCRdb stores in-frame clones only, minus some. The sample contains some 200,000 clones, 60% to 85% of which appear only once. The source material was PBMCs. The receptors derive from a female donor in good health and CMV-seronegative.

The chain couples TRBV10-3 to TRBJ1-2; no firm D call. The CDR3 loop spans 14 amino acids. The V end was cut by 0 bases, the J end by 3 bases, with 8 bases between. CDR1 and CDR2 from the germline V gene are ENHRY and SYGVKD. The CDR3 region is CAISESGVYYGYTF. The CDR3 DNA is TGTGCCATCAGTGAGTCGGGAGTTTACTATGGCTACACCTTC.

The chain is built from TRBV5-1 and TRBJ2-7, with TRBD2 identical over 13 bases. The CDR3 spans 15 residues. Trimming removed 3 bases from V and 0 bases from J; junction bases left unmatched: 0. The V gene's germline CDR1 is SGHRS and CDR2 YFSETQ. This CDR3 reads CASSWTSGSSYEQYF. The CDR3 DNA follows: TGCGCCAGCAGCTGGACTAGCGGGAGCTCCTACGAGCAGTACTTC. Supplemented by reference TRBV5-1 and TRBJ2-7, the full variable domain reads KAGVTQTPRYLIKTRGQQVTLSCSPISGHRSVSWYQQTPGQGLQFLFEYFSETQRNKGNFPGRFSGRQFSNSRSEMNVSTLELGDSALYLCASSWTSGSSYEQYFGPGTRLTVT.

The chain is built from TRBV7-9 and TRBJ1-2, with TRBD1 matching over 8 bases. The CDR3 is made up of 17 amino acids. Germline V CDR1 and CDR2: SEHNR, FQNEAQ (reference sequence). V lost 2 bases, J lost 2 bases, and 10 bases stayed unmatched. Here the CDR3 reads CASSLIAYDRGNYGYTF. CDR3 bases: TGTGCCAGCAGCTTAATTGCGTACGACAGGGGCAACTATGGCTACACCTTC.

J is TRBJ1-1 and V is TRBV18; 7 nucleotides line up with TRBD1. This CDR3 region has 14 residues. The V gene end was trimmed by 6 bases and the J gene end by 2 bases; junction bases not matched to a gene: 6. The germline CDR1 and CDR2 sequences are KGHSH and LQKENI. DNA for the CDR3: TGTGCCAGCTCCTTAGGGACAGATAACACTGAAGCTTTCTTT. Protein product: CASSLGTDNTEAFF.

The rearrangement links TRBV27 to TRBJ1-4, with D uncertain. The CDR3 is 15 residues long. The V end was cut by 1 base, the J end by 0 bases, with 6 bases between. Per the germline V gene, CDR1 is MNHEY and CDR2 is SMNVEV (reference sequence). The CDR3 reads CASSLWAATNEKLFF. As DNA, the CDR3 is TGTGCCAGCAGTTTATGGGCTGCAACTAATGAAAAACTGTTTTTT.

The rearrangement joins TRBV11-2 to TRBJ1-4, with a possible D match to TRBD1 (5 bases). This CDR3 has 13 amino acids. Germline loops: CDR1 SGHAT, CDR2 FQNNGV. V was shortened by 1 base and J by 11 bases, with 11 bases between the two germline ends. The CDR3 loop reads CASSLAPTDKLFF. The CDR3 region has the DNA TGTGCCAGCAGCTTAGCTCCGACAGACAAACTGTTTTTT.

As DNA, the CDR3 is TGTGCCAGCAGCGGGGGGACTCTGGCCCAAGAGACCCAGTACTTC. Translation gives CASSGGTLAQETQYF. V and J are TRBV9 and TRBJ2-5, with a possible D match to TRBD2 (6 bases). CDR3 size: 15 residues. V shed 3 bases and J shed 1 base, with 13 bases lying between them. CDR1 is SGDLS and CDR2 is YYNGEE in the germline V gene.

This chain uses TRBV7-9 with TRBJ2-7; 10 nucleotides match TRBD2. CDR3 size: 13 residues. CDR1 and CDR2 from the germline V gene are SEHNR and FQNEAQ (reference sequence). V shed 8 bases and J 3 bases; nucleotides not matched to a gene: 4. The CDR3, as DNA: TGTGCCAGCCAAACTAGCGGGGACTACGAGCAGTACTTC. Residues: CASQTSGDYEQYF.

This clone was observed once. The chain employs TRBV28 and TRBJ1-6, with no clear D. The V end lost 4 bases, the J end lost 6 bases, and 10 bases lay between the germline ends. Germline values: CDR1 MDHEN, CDR2 SYDVKM. The CDR3 contains 14 residues. The CDR3 loop is CASSWAGFNSPLHF. As DNA, the CDR3 is TGTGCCAGCAGTTGGGCGGGGTTTAATTCACCCCTCCACTTT. Variable domain in full (rest from reference TRBV28 and TRBJ1-6): DVKVTQSSRYLVKRTGEKVFLECVQDMDHENMFWYRQDPGLGLRLIYFSYDVKMKEKGDIPEGYSVSREKKERFSLILESASTNQTSMYLCASSWAGFNSPLHFGNGTRLTVT.

The gene calls are TRBV6-5 and TRBJ1-5; a possible D gene is TRBD1 (6 bases). Per the germline V gene, CDR1 is MNHEY and CDR2 is SVGAGI. CDR3 size: 14 residues. With 5 bases removed from V and 5 bases from J, the gap between germline ends came to 13 bases. The CDR3 here is CASSPRQEYQPQHF. The CDR3, as DNA: TGTGCCAGCAGTCCCCGACAGGAATATCAGCCCCAGCATTTT.

The chain carries TRBV19 and TRBJ2-4, with D unclear. The CDR3 runs 12 residues. Trimming took 2 bases from V and 6 from J, leaving 5 bases between them. Germline CDR1 LNHDA, CDR2 SQIVND (reference sequence). CDR3 nucleotide sequence: TGTGCCAGTAGTATACCCGGAAACATTCAGTACTTC. Translated: CASSIPGNIQYF.

J is TRBJ2-7 and V is TRBV5-5, with 7 bases matching TRBD1. Unmatched junction bases numbered 9, after V lost 4 bases and J lost 2 bases. The CDR3 consists of 15 residues. Germline loops: CDR1 SGHKS, CDR2 YYEKEE (reference sequence). The CDR3 loop is CASSPNPGQTYEQYF. CDR3 coding DNA: TGTGCCAGCAGCCCAAACCCGGGACAGACCTACGAGCAGTACTTC. The full variable domain, completed using reference TRBV5-5 and TRBJ2-7, is DAGVTQSPTHLIKTRGQQVTLRCSPISGHKSVSWYQQVLGQGPQFIFQYYEKEERGRGNFPDRFSARQFPNYSSELNVNALLLGDSALYLCASSPNPGQTYEQYFGPGTRLTVT.

The chain's CDR3 is CAWTVGGPTYEQYF. In DNA, the CDR3 is TGTGCCTGGACCGTGGGGGGGCCTACCTACGAGCAGTACTTC. V and J are TRBV30 and TRBJ2-7; tentatively, D is TRBD2 (7 bases). Germline assignment: CDR1 GTSNPN and CDR2 SVGIG (reference sequence). The CDR3 contains 14 residues. The V end was cut by 4 bases, the J end by 2 bases, with 15 bases between.

This clone was seen once. J is TRBJ2-2 and V is TRBV23-1; TRBD2 agrees at 11 bases. TRBV23-1 qualifies as an ORF whose function is uncertain. Losses at the gene ends were 7 bases for V and 3 bases for J; bases not matched to a gene: 7. The CDR3 runs 16 residues. CDR3 sequence reads: CASIHPSGRYTGELFF. The DNA of the CDR3 is TGCGCCAGCATACACCCTAGCGGGAGGTACACCGGGGAGCTGTTTTTT.

The table lists this clone with a count of one. V and J are TRBV5-1 and TRBJ2-1; the match to TRBD2 covers 7 bases. The CDR3 spans 14 residues. The V segment lost 0 bases and the J segment 8 bases; nucleotides outside the gene matches: 5. Germline V gene sequence: CDR1 SGHRS, CDR2 YFSETQ. CDR3 protein: CASSLAAGRDEQFF. The DNA of the CDR3 is TGCGCCAGCAGCTTGGCCGCGGGGAGGGATGAGCAGTTCTTC.

V usage is TRBV29-1 and J usage is TRBJ2-7; 7 nucleotides line up with TRBD2. The CDR3 covers 12 residues. Germline V CDR1 and CDR2: SQVTM, ANQGSEA. The trim removed 4 bases at V and 3 bases at J, leaving 3 bases unmatched. The CDR3 sequence: CSVVGGGYEQYF. In DNA, the CDR3 is TGCAGCGTTGTGGGGGGGGGCTACGAGCAGTACTTC.

Notes on this clone: The sample contains more than one DNA sequence encoding this CDR3. The chain couples TRBV5-4 to TRBJ1-3; D unresolved. The V end lost 0 bases, the J end lost 4 bases, and 5 bases lay between the germline ends. CDR1 and CDR2 from the germline V gene are SGHNT and YYREEE (reference sequence). The CDR3 totals 13 residues. The CDR3 DNA sequence: TGTGCCAGCAGCTTGGGGCAGGGAAACACCATATATTTT. Its translation is CASSLGQGNTIYF.